The TCR beta chain described here comes from a study of glioma-infiltrating T cells after dendritic cell vaccination. The overall study: Samples are from glioblastoma patients in Phase I and II dendritic cell vaccine trials.

The primer mix had 60 V beta and 13 J beta primers. TCRdb keeps only in-frame clones here, not all; method: immunoSEQ multiplex PCR. The sample contains over 55,000 clones, 81% of which appear only once. The CDR3 totals 14 residues. V was cut by 0 bases and J by 10 bases, with 10 bases left in between. The V gene's germline CDR1 is MNHNY and CDR2 SVGAGI (reference sequence). This chain links TRBV6-6 with TRBJ1-6, with a possible D match to TRBD1 (5 bases). The receptor was isolated from a human donor with glioblastoma. The starting material was blood, obtained before dendritic cell vaccination. The CDR3: CASSYSAGLSPLHF. Here the CDR3 DNA reads TGTGCCAGCAGTTACTCGGCAGGGTTATCACCCCTCCACTTT.